Listed below are T cell receptor beta chains from one sample, sequenced in a study of identical twins. From the 5' RACE reads, TCRdb called clonotypes with MiXCR, one entry per CDR3 protein. This table has some 96,000 distinct CDR3 sequences, roughly 6% appearing once. Input material: memory T cells sorted from blood. All receptors come from a woman aged 45 to 65 in good health. Each CDR3 is given with its conserved first and last residue. A D gene is named only where the DNA matches it firmly. Some rows mark clone size as missing; the rest say once, few, many or name a class of expanded clone.

j_gene	d_gene	len	v_gene	abundance	CDR3aa	CDR3nt
TRBJ1-5	-	12	TRBV12-3/TRBV12-4	many	CASSLGWQPQHF	TGTGCCAGCAGTTTAGGATGGCAGCCCCAGCATTTT
TRBJ2-1	TRBD1	14	TRBV15	many	CATSRGTGHNEQFF	TGTGCCACCAGCAGAGGGACAGGGCACAATGAGCAGTTCTTC
TRBJ2-1	TRBD1	15	TRBV28	many	CASSQPGQGHNEQFF	TGTGCCAGCTCCCAACCGGGACAGGGACACAATGAGCAGTTCTTC
TRBJ2-3	-	15	TRBV5-5	many	CASRGGDRATDTQYF	TGTGCCAGCAGGGGGGGAGACAGGGCGACAGATACGCAGTATTTT
TRBJ2-1	TRBD1	15	TRBV12-3/TRBV12-4	few	CASSLTGGAHNEQFF	TGTGCCAGCAGTTTAACAGGGGGCGCCCACAATGAGCAGTTCTTC
TRBJ2-2	-	12	TRBV5-1	many	CASTFPPGELFF	TGCGCCAGCACCTTTCCCCCCGGGGAGCTGTTTTTT
TRBJ2-5	TRBD2	16	TRBV24-1	-	CATSRSGLAGQETQYF	TGTGCCACCAGTCGATCCGGACTAGCGGGACAAGAGACCCAGTACTTC
TRBJ2-3	TRBD1	14	TRBV3-1	many	CASSYTDREDTQYF	TGTGCCAGCAGCTACACGGACAGGGAAGATACGCAGTATTTT
TRBJ1-2	TRBD1	14	TRBV3-1	many	CASSYGTGVSGYTF	TGTGCCAGCAGCTACGGGACAGGGGTTAGTGGCTACACCTTC
TRBJ2-7	TRBD2	15	TRBV14	many	CASSPISGSFYEQYF	TGTGCCAGCAGCCCGATTAGCGGGAGCTTCTACGAGCAGTACTTC
TRBJ2-4	-	14	TRBV3-1	many	CASSQRGGGNIQYF	TGTGCCAGCAGCCAAAGAGGCGGAGGAAACATTCAGTACTTC
TRBJ2-1	-	11	TRBV5-1	many	CASSLRGLEFF	TGCGCCAGCAGCTTAAGGGGTTTGGAGTTCTTC
TRBJ2-1	TRBD2	16	TRBV5-1	many	CASSFGGGRALEEQFF	TGCGCCAGCAGCTTCGGCGGCGGGAGGGCCTTAGAAGAGCAGTTCTTC
TRBJ2-7	-	14	TRBV20-1	many	CSAIGGQGSYEQYF	TGCAGTGCGATCGGGGGGCAGGGGTCCTACGAGCAGTACTTC
TRBJ2-7	-	16	TRBV4-1	many	CASSHPPAATPYEQYF	TGCGCCAGCAGCCACCCTCCGGCGGCAACGCCCTACGAGCAGTACTTC